The clone carrying this T cell receptor (beta chain) showed up just a few times. What it recognizes is unknown. This sample was included in a study of beta chain features in type 1 diabetes. The CDR3 sequence is 14 residues long. V gave up 2 bases and J gave up 5 bases; unmatched junction bases: 3. The germline CDR1 and CDR2 sequences are SNHLY and FYNNEI. Investigators reverse transcribed all isolated RNA, so they sequenced expressed TCRB transcripts. Data came from immunoSEQ multiplex PCR; TCRdb stores just in-frame clones and leaves some out. The sample holds a few hundred thousand clones, about 12% seen once. Points from the study as a whole: Among patients with Type 1 diabetes, TCRB CDR3s were moderately but significantly shorter in every one of the four CD4+ subsets. PCR could preferentially amplify shorter templates, alike in patients and controls.

Sorting based on CD45RO/CCR7/CD25/CD127/CD95/CD27 separated CD4+ naive, central memory, regulatory and stem cell-like memory cells. Sort purity for all populations was recorded as exceeding 98%. The specimen sequenced was naive CD4+ T cells from blood. The receptor's source is a woman aged 18-30 years with type 1 diabetes. This chain joins TRBV2 and TRBJ2-7, with 10 bases identical to TRBD2. For the CDR3, the DNA is TGTGCCAGCAGTGAACTAGCGGGAGTTCACGAGCAGTACTTC. Its translation is CASSELAGVHEQYF.